One and the same sample provided the 17 T cell receptor beta chains below, sequenced in a study of blood T cell repertoires in COVID-19. This table comes from immunoSEQ multiplex PCR, and its TCRdb copy is limited to in-frame clones, with some not included. This sample carries about 230,000 clones, around 83% of them seen once, and the ten largest clones take 7.4%. Specimen: peripheral blood. The receptors shown here come from a woman aged 50 to 60 with acute or convalescent COVID-19.

The chain joins TRBV15 to TRBJ2-1, with D hard to call. Trimming left V 4 bases short and J 2 bases short, with 12 bases between. Germline V gene data show CDR1 as LNHNV and CDR2 as YYDKDF (reference sequence). This CDR3 has 15 amino acids. As DNA, the CDR3 is TGTGCCACCAGCAAGGATTACGGAGCCTACAATGAGCAGTTCTTC. It encodes CATSKDYGAYNEQFF.

This clone was found a few times. The chain combines TRBV11-2 with TRBJ2-2, with no clear D. The V gene lost 1 base and the J gene lost 7 bases, with 4 bases spanning the gap. This CDR3 has 12 residues. Germline loops: CDR1 SGHAT, CDR2 FQNNGV. CDR3 in DNA: TGTGCCAGCAGCTTAGTTCTCGGGGAGCTGTTTTTT. This codes for CASSLVLGELFF.

The J gene is TRBJ2-7, the V gene TRBV6-5, with TRBD1 identical over 8 bases. CDR1 is MNHEY, CDR2 SVGAGI, per germline. This CDR3 has 13 amino acids. V shed 6 bases and J 3 bases; nucleotides not matched to a gene: 4. The CDR3 DNA reads as TGTGCCAGCAGGCAGGGGGCCGTCTACGAGCAGTACTTC. This encodes CASRQGAVYEQYF.

CDR3 region: CASSQEVFVRGEAFF. The CDR3 DNA follows: TGTGCCAGCAGCCAAGAAGTTTTCGTCCGAGGAGAAGCTTTCTTT. The chain employs TRBV14 and TRBJ1-1; the D is unclear. The CDR3 is made up of 15 amino acids. Per germline, CDR1 SGHDN and CDR2 FVKESK. Trimming pared 0 bases from V and 8 bases from J, leaving 16 bases between.

The CDR3 is CASSLDRQAWTRGYTF. For the CDR3, the DNA is TGTGCCAGCAGCTTAGACCGACAGGCGTGGACGCGTGGCTACACCTTC. The chain carries TRBV11-2 and TRBJ1-2; a weak D match, TRBD1 (6 bases). The CDR3 has 16 amino acids. Germline CDR1 reads SGHAT; CDR2 reads FQNNGV. Trimming left V 0 bases short and J 7 bases short, with 18 bases between.

The rearrangement joins TRBV27 to TRBJ1-1; 7 nucleotides agree with TRBD1. Germline lookup yields CDR1 MNHEY and CDR2 SMNVEV (reference sequence). V shed 3 bases, J shed 4 bases, and the junction held 5 bases outside the gene matches. CDR3 length: 14 residues. CDR3 in amino acids: CASSFQGVGTEAFF. The DNA of the CDR3 is TGTGCCAGCAGTTTTCAGGGGGTAGGCACTGAAGCTTTCTTT.

The chain recombines TRBV30 with TRBJ1-2; no clear D. The germline V and J ends were trimmed by 7 bases and 4 bases, with 7 bases remaining between them. Germline values: CDR1 GTSNPN, CDR2 SVGIG (reference sequence). The CDR3 is 10 residues long. The CDR3 DNA reads TGTGCCTCCATTTCCTATGGCTACACCTTC. It translates to CASISYGYTF.

The chain employs TRBV6-5 and TRBJ1-1; TRBD1 agrees at 7 bases. Germline loops: CDR1 MNHEY, CDR2 SVGAGI. The CDR3 loop spans 14 amino acids. The ends lost 0 bases at V and 6 bases at J; junction bases unmatched: 4. The CDR3: CASSYSPGTAEAFF. In nucleotides, the CDR3 is TGTGCCAGCAGTTACTCTCCCGGGACAGCTGAAGCTTTCTTT.

In its sample, this clone was seen a few times. This chain connects TRBV29-1 to TRBJ1-5; weak D call: TRBD1 (5 bases). The CDR3 totals 13 residues. Germline V CDR1 and CDR2: SQVTM, ANQGSEA. Between the trimmed V and J ends, which lost 5 bases and 3 bases, there was a span of 11 bases. Here the CDR3 reads CSVILGVNQPQHF. In DNA form, the CDR3 reads TGCAGCGTTATTTTAGGGGTCAATCAGCCCCAGCATTTT.

In this sample, this clone turned up a few times. The CDR3 bases are TGTGCCAGCAGCAAAGGCCTCGGGGGGGCGCGTGAGCAGTTCTTC. Translation gives CASSKGLGGAREQFF. This chain joins TRBV21-1 and TRBJ2-1; the tabulated D call, TRBD2, remains unverified against the DNA. TRBV21-1 is marked as a pseudogene. This CDR3 is built from 15 residues.

This chain joins TRBV19 and TRBJ1-6, with TRBD1 matching over 8 bases. The V gene's germline CDR1 is LNHDA and CDR2 SQIVND (reference sequence). CDR3 length: 13 amino acids. J was trimmed by 9 bases and V by 5 bases; bases with no gene match: 3. The CDR3 region has the DNA TGTGCCAGTAGTCCGGACAGGGCTTCACCCCTCCACTTT. This encodes CASSPDRASPLHF.

The rearrangement joins TRBV3-1 (or the pseudogene TRBV3-2) to TRBJ1-2; maybe TRBD1 (6 bases). Trimming took 6 bases from V and 5 from J, leaving 16 bases between them. The CDR3 extends over 14 amino acids. In germline, CDR1 is LGHDT, CDR2 YNNKEL (reference sequence). The CDR3 sequence: CASRPQGKGYGYTF. In nucleotides, the CDR3 is TGTGCCAGCAGACCCCAGGGGAAAGGGTATGGCTACACCTTC.

The V gene is TRBV5-5, the J gene TRBJ2-5; TRBD2 is a possible D gene (6 bases). V lost 2 bases, J lost 2 bases, and 16 bases lay in between. The CDR3 sequence is 16 residues long. Germline values: CDR1 SGHKS, CDR2 YYEKEE (reference sequence). CDR3 region: CASSFMASGFQETQYF. CDR3 nucleotides: TGTGCCAGCAGCTTCATGGCCAGCGGGTTTCAAGAGACCCAGTACTTC.

The chain employs TRBV4-1 and TRBJ2-3; TRBD2 agrees at 9 bases. V lost 4 bases, J lost 4 bases, and 9 bases stayed unmatched. The CDR3 totals 16 residues. Germline CDR1 reads MGHRA; CDR2 reads YSYEKL. Here the CDR3 reads CASSRGGGGAADTQYF. The CDR3 coding sequence is TGCGCCAGCAGCCGAGGAGGCGGGGGGGCGGCAGATACGCAGTATTTT.

The rearrangement links TRBV6-5 to TRBJ2-3; 14 bases are a match to TRBD2. The CDR3 consists of 14 residues. Germline V gene lookup returns CDR1 MNHEY and CDR2 SVGAGI. The V gene end was trimmed by 6 bases and the J gene end by 5 bases; junction bases not matched to a gene: 1. The CDR3 nucleotides read TGTGCCAGCAGGGGACTAGCGGGGGAAGATACGCAGTATTTT. Translation gives CASRGLAGEDTQYF.

The rearrangement uses TRBV18 and TRBJ2-3; D is unclear. CDR3 size: 13 residues. Germline lookup yields CDR1 KGHSH and CDR2 LQKENI. With 6 bases removed from V and 0 bases from J, the gap between germline ends came to 7 bases. The CDR3 DNA reads as TGTGCCAGCTCCTTGGGCAGCACAGATACGCAGTATTTT. This encodes CASSLGSTDTQYF.

V gene TRBV7-8 combines with J gene TRBJ2-7; 16 bases match TRBD2. Trimming at V came to 5 bases and at J to 0 bases, leaving 4 bases not matched to a gene. This CDR3 contains 17 residues. Germline CDR1 is SGHVS and CDR2 is FQNEAQ. CDR3: CASSPGLAGGRSYEQYF. The CDR3 bases are TGTGCCAGCAGCCCGGGACTAGCGGGGGGGCGCTCCTACGAGCAGTACTTC.